This entry lists 2 T cell receptor beta chains sequenced from one sample in a study of blood T cells in healthy people across ages. A J-beta primer mix and a sample-barcoded 5' primer were used in a second PCR of about 7 to 12 cycles. TCRdb redid the calling of the 5' RACE reads with MiXCR, one entry per CDR3 protein. Of hundreds of thousands of distinct CDR3 sequences detected, around two fifths appear once; the ten largest clones hold roughly a fifth. Specimen: blood. The receptors originated from a man between 60 and 75 years old in good health.

The chain carries TRBV18 and TRBJ1-1, with D possibly being TRBD1 (6 bases). Per the germline V gene, CDR1 is KGHSH and CDR2 is LQKENI. CDR3 length: 17 residues. The V gene lost 3 bases and the J gene lost 4 bases, with 21 bases spanning the gap. CDR3 residues: CASSPVTGGDFSTEAFF. CDR3 bases: TGTGCCAGCTCACCGGTAACCGGGGGCGATTTTAGCACTGAAGCTTTCTTT.

The chain employs TRBV6-5 and TRBJ1-1; D is ambiguous. The CDR3 contains 15 residues. V lost 2 bases, J lost 0 bases, and 10 bases lay in between. The germline CDR1 and CDR2 sequences are MNHEY and SVGAGI. As DNA, the CDR3 is TGTGCCAGCAGTTACGGCCCCGCCCTGAACACTGAAGCTTTCTTT. Translating it yields CASSYGPALNTEAFF.